This T cell receptor (delta chain) comes out of a study of gammadelta T cells in human blood (dated by TCRdb to about 2020). The germline V gene sets CDR1 to GEAIGNYY and CDR2 to EKD. Clipping removes 0 bases from V and 2 bases from J, with 6 as the unmatched junction base count. The CDR3 goes from the cysteine to the phenylalanine over 20 residues. The kept DNA is CDR3 alone, 60 bases in frame from the first base. Note on this clone: Its binding antigen is unknown. Base quality data are lacking; no much larger clone is found one base away.

The library was generated by RT-PCR. The listed sequencing device is Illumina MiSeq. Clonotypes were called again by TCRdb from the public reads via CATT, and duplicate nucleotide sequences were then merged into one entry. The table for this sample lists over 1,500 delta-chain clones; 2.5% to 3% of them were counted only once. Around 20% of the sample is held by the ten biggest clonotypes. The research as a whole found: According to the study, polyclonal expansion of innate gamma-delta T cells immediately after birth appeared to be driven by microbial exposure.

The sequenced material came from Vgamma9Vdelta2 gamma-delta T cells from fetal blood. The sequence links TRDV2 to TRDJ3, and 13 junction bases match TRDD3. The origin of this receptor is a human fetus. The CDR3 corresponds to CACDTITGGYAAWDTRQMFF. The sequenced DNA is TGTGCCTGTGACACCATTACTGGGGGATACGCGGCCTGGGACACCCGACAGATGTTTTTC.